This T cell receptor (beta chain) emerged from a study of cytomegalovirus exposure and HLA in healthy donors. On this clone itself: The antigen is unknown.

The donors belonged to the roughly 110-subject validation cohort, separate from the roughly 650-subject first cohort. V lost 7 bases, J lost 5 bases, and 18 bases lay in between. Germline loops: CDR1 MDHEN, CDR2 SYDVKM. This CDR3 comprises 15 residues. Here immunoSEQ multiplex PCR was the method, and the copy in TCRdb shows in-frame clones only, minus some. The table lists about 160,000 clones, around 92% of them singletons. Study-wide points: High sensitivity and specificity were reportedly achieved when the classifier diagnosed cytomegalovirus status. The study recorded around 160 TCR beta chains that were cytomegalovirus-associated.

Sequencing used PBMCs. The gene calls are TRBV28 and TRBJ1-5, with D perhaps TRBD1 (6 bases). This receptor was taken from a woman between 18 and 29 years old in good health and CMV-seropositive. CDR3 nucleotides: TGTGCCAGCACGATTAGAGGCCAGGGGTATCAGCCCCAGCATTTT. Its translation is CASTIRGQGYQPQHF.